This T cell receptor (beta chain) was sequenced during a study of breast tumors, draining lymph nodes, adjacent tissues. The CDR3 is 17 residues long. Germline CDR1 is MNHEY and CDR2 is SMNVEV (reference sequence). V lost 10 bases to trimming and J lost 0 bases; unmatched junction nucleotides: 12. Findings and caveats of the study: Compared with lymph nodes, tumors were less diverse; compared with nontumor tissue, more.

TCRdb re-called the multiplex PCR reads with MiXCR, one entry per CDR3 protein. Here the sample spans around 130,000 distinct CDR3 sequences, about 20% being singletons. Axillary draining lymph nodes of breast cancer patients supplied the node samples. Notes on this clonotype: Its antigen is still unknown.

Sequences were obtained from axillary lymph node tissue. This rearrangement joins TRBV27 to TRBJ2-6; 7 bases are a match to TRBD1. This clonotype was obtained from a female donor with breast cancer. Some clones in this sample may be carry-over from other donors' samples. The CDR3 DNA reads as TGTGCCAACCCCAAAGGGGGCAGCCTCTCTGGGGCCAACGTCCTGACTTTC. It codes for CANPKGGSLSGANVLTF.